These T cell receptor beta chains were read from a single sample in a study of cytomegalovirus exposure and HLA in healthy donors. Method: immunoSEQ multiplex PCR; TCRdb's copy keeps in-frame clones and lacks some. The sample holds about 160,000 clones, roughly 90% seen once. The sample comprised PBMCs. These receptors came from a man between 18 and 29 years old in good health and CMV-seropositive. The CDR3 runs from the conserved cysteine through the conserved F or W. A D gene is named only where the DNA matches it firmly. For some rows the clone size is stated as once, few or many, or as a class when expanded; others skip it.

>13|TRBJ2-7|.|.|TRBV29-1
TGCAGCGTTGTTCGCGACAGAACCTACGAGCAGTACTTC
CSVVRDRTYEQYF
>13|TRBJ2-7|TRBD1|.|TRBV6-1
TGTGCCAGCACAGACAGGGCTCCCTACGAGCAGTACTTC
CASTDRAPYEQYF
>15|TRBJ2-3|.|.|TRBV10-3
TGTGCCATCAGTGGAACGGGGGTTAGCACAGATACGCAGTATTTT
CAISGTGVSTDTQYF
>14|TRBJ1-1|.|.|TRBV11-2
TGTGCCAGCAGCTTCTCCACAGGCAACACTGAAGCTTTCTTT
CASSFSTGNTEAFF
>13|TRBJ2-3|.|.|TRBV7-9
TGTGCCAGCAGTCGGCCGACTCAAGATACGCAGTATTTT
CASSRPTQDTQYF
>12|TRBJ2-1|.|.|TRBV2
TGTGCCAGCAGTGAATCAGGGGTGGAGCAGTTCTTC
CASSESGVEQFF
>15|TRBJ1-5|.|.|TRBV19
TGTGCCAGTAGTATTTTTTGGGGGCGGGATCAGCCCCAGCATTTT
CASSIFWGRDQPQHF
>15|TRBJ1-5|TRBD1|.|TRBV7-9
TGTGCCAGCAGCTCAACGACAGGGAGTAATCAGCCCCAGCATTTT
CASSSTTGSNQPQHF
>13|TRBJ2-7|.|.|TRBV10-2
TGCGCCAGCAGTGAACGGGTACTCTACGAGCAGTACTTC
CASSERVLYEQYF
>13|TRBJ1-2|.|.|TRBV12-1
TGTGCCAGCAGCTTGGGCAGTAACTATGGCTACACCTTC
CASSLGSNYGYTF
>16|TRBJ2-6|.|.|TRBV6-1
TGTGCCAGCAGTAAAGACAGAATCTCTGGGGCCAACGTCCTGACTTTC
CASSKDRISGANVLTF
>18|TRBJ1-5|TRBD1|.|TRBV4-2
TGTGCCAGCAGCCAAGGGGTTCCGGGACAGGGATTAAATCAGCCCCAGCATTTT
CASSQGVPGQGLNQPQHF
>16|TRBJ2-7|TRBD2|.|TRBV5-1
TGCGCCAGCAGCTTGGGGCTAGCGGGGTTAACCTACGAGCAGTACTTC
CASSLGLAGLTYEQYF
>13|TRBJ1-1|.|.|TRBV27
TGTGCCAGCAGTGTAACAGCTGCCTACACCGCTTTCTTT
CASSVTAAYTAFF
>15|TRBJ2-1|.|.|TRBV29-1
TGCAGCCCCCGCTTGGTGAGCGGAGATTACAATGAGCAGTTCTTC
CSPRLVSGDYNEQFF
>14|TRBJ1-2|.|.|TRBV5-4
TGTGCCAGCAGCTATGCGGGCCTTAACTATGGCTACACCTTC
CASSYAGLNYGYTF
>17|TRBJ2-1|TRBD2|once|TRBV28
TGTGCCAGCAGTTTAAGGACGTCGGGAGGATCCTACAATGAGCAGTTCTTC
CASSLRTSGGSYNEQFF
>14|TRBJ2-2|.|.|TRBV6-6
TGTGCCAGCAACGTAGCGTCAGGGGCCGGGGAGCTGTTTTTT
CASNVASGAGELFF
>17|TRBJ2-2|.|.|TRBV7-9
TGTGCCAGCAGCTGTCACGGGGGAGGTTGTCCGACCGGGGAGCTGTTTTTT
CASSCHGGGCPTGELFF
>14|TRBJ1-1|TRBD1|.|TRBV27
TGTGCCAGCAGGATACAGGGGGTCGGCACTGAAGCTTTCTTT
CASRIQGVGTEAFF
>14|TRBJ2-7|TRBD2|.|TRBV7-9
TGTGCCAGCAGTATCCTAGCGGGAGTAGGCGAGCAGTACTTC
CASSILAGVGEQYF
>14|TRBJ2-2|TRBD1|.|TRBV6-4
TGTGCCAGCAGGACGGACAGGGTCTCGGGGGAGCTGTTTTTT
CASRTDRVSGELFF
>14|TRBJ1-1|.|once|TRBV28
TGTGCCAGCAGTGCCAGGGCGGTGGGCACTGAAGCTTTCTTT
CASSARAVGTEAFF
>15|TRBJ1-4|TRBD1|.|TRBV7-9
TGTGCCAGCAGCTTAGGGACAGGGATGAATGAAAAACTGTTTTTT
CASSLGTGMNEKLFF
>15|TRBJ2-5|.|.|TRBV2
TGTGCCAGCAACGCTCAGGGCTCCATCCAAGAGACCCAGTACTTC
CASNAQGSIQETQYF
>15|TRBJ2-5|TRBD2|.|TRBV9
TGTGCCAGCAGCCCTGCTGCGGGAGTGGGGGAGACCCAGTACTTC
CASSPAAGVGETQYF
>13|TRBJ2-3|.|.|TRBV28
TGTGCCAGCAGTTTACTTGAGGGACTTACGCAGTATTTT
CASSLLEGLTQYF
>15|TRBJ1-2|TRBD1|.|TRBV18
TGTGCCAGCTCACCACCGTCCCAGGGGGCATACGGCTACACCTTC
CASSPPSQGAYGYTF
>11|TRBJ2-1|.|few|TRBV5-5
TGTGCCAGCAGCTTCACGGATGAGCAGTTCTTC
CASSFTDEQFF
>14|TRBJ2-1|TRBD1|once|TRBV29-1
TGCAGCGTTGAACTTGACAGGGACTACAATGAGCAGTTCTTC
CSVELDRDYNEQFF
>14|TRBJ2-7|.|.|TRBV5-4
TGTGCCAGCAGCTTGGGTCTACCCCCCTACGAGCAGTACTTC
CASSLGLPPYEQYF
>13|TRBJ2-1|.|.|TRBV27
TGTGCCAGCAGGCCTACAGGGAAGGGTGAGCAGTTCTTC
CASRPTGKGEQFF
>16|TRBJ2-1|TRBD2|.|TRBV11-3
TGTGCCAGCAGCTTGTTAGCGGGAGCCCCCTACAATGAGCAGTTCTTC
CASSLLAGAPYNEQFF
>17|TRBJ1-4|.|.|TRBV5-1
TGCGCCAGCAGCTTGCCCTGGTCGGGGGGGACTAATGAAAAACTGTTTTTT
CASSLPWSGGTNEKLFF